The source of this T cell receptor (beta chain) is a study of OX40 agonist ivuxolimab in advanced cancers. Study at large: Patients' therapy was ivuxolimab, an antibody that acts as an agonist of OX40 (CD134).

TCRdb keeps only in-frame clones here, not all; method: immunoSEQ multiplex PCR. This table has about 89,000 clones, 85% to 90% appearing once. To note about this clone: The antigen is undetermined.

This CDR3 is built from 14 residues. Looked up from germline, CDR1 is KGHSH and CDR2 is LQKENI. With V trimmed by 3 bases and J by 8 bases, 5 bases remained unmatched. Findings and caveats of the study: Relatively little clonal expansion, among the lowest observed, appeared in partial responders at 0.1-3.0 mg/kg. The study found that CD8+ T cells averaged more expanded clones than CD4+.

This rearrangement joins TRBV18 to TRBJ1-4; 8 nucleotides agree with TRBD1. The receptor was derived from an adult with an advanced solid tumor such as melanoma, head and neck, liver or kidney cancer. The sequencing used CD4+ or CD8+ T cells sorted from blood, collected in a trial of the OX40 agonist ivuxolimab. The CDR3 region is CASSPGTGGEKLFF. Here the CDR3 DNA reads TGTGCCAGCTCACCGGGGACAGGAGGAGAAAAACTGTTTTTT.